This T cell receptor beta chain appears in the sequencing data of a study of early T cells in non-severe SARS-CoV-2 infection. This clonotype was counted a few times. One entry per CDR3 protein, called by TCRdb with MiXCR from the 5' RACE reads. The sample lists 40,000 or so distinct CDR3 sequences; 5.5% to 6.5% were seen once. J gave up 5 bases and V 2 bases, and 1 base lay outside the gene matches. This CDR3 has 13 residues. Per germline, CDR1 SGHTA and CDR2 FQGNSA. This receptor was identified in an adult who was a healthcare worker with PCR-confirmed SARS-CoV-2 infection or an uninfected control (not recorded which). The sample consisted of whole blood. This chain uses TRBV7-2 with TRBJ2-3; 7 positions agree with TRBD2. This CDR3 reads CASSLREGDTQYF. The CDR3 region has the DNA TGTGCCAGCAGCTTAAGGGAGGGAGATACGCAGTATTTT. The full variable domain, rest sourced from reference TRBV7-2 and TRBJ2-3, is GAGVSQSPSNKVTEKGKDVELRCDPISGHTALYWYRQSLGQGLEFLIYFQGNSAPDKSGLPSDRFSAERTGGSVSTLTIQRTQQEDSAVYLCASSLREGDTQYFGPGTRLTVL.